This T cell receptor beta chain was observed in a study of tumor-infiltrating lymphocytes in primary liver carcinoma. The researchers obtained blood RNA from unsorted whole blood and also extracted germline DNA. The length of the CDR3 is 16 residues. From germline, CDR1 is SGHRS and CDR2 YFSETQ. The V and J ends lost 4 bases and 2 bases, in that order; junction bases with no gene match: 8. Starting from 450 to 500 ng of total RNA, TCR beta cDNA was produced with a primer in the constant region. Libraries for TCR beta were built through three nested multiplex PCR rounds, which together made up a slightly modified ARM-PCR procedure. Forward primers for TRBV1-TRBV30 and a C-beta reverse primer served the first two PCR rounds, at approximately 10 cycles each. MiXCR, applied by TCRdb to the multiplex PCR reads, yields one record per CDR3 protein. Here the sample spans roughly 180,000 distinct CDR3 sequences, about 60% being singletons.

The sequence was obtained from a man aged 40-49 years with primary liver carcinoma and hepatitis B virus infection. The genes are TRBV5-1 and TRBJ2-3; 9 positions agree with TRBD1. Sequencing used peripheral blood. CDR3 sequence (DNA): TGCGCCAGCAGCCAATGGGACAGGGACCTCACAGATACGCAGTATTTT. This gives the protein CASSQWDRDLTDTQYF.